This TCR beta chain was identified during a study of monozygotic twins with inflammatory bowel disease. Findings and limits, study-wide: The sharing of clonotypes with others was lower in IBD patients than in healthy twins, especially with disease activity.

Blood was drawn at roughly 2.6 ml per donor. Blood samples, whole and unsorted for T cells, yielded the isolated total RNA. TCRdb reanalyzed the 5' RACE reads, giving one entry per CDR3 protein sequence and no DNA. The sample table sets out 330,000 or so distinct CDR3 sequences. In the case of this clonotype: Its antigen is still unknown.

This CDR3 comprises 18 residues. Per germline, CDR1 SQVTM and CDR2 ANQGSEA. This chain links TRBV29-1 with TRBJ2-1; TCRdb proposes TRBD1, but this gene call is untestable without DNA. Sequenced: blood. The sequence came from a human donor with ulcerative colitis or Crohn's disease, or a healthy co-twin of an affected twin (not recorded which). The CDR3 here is CSVETGTGVSIAYNEQFF.